A single sample is the source of the 2 T cell receptor beta chains below, sequenced in a study of beta chain features in type 1 diabetes. Expressed TCRB transcripts were sequenced because the isolated RNA had all been reverse transcribed beforehand. Method: immunoSEQ multiplex PCR; TCRdb's copy keeps in-frame clones and lacks some. Of hundreds of thousands of clones in the sample, under 20% were seen once. Sequencing used naive CD4+ T cells from blood. These receptors were obtained from a woman between 18 and 30 years old in good health.

In this sample, this clone turned up a few times. The chain carries TRBV11-2 and TRBJ2-1; D remains unclear. From germline, CDR1 is SGHAT and CDR2 FQNNGV. With 5 bases removed from V and 9 bases from J, the gap between germline ends came to 8 bases. This CDR3 comprises 11 residues. This CDR3 reads CASSLRSEQFF. The CDR3 region has the DNA TGTGCCAGCAGCCTCAGGAGTGAGCAGTTCTTC.

V usage is TRBV6-1 and J usage is TRBJ2-5; D possibly corresponds to TRBD2 (5 bases). The CDR3 is 13 amino acids. With 6 bases removed from V and 4 bases from J, the gap between germline ends came to 12 bases. CDR1 and CDR2 (germline): MNHNS, SASEGT. For the CDR3, the DNA is TGTGCCAGCAGCCATACTAGTTTAGAGACCCAGTACTTC. Protein: CASSHTSLETQYF.